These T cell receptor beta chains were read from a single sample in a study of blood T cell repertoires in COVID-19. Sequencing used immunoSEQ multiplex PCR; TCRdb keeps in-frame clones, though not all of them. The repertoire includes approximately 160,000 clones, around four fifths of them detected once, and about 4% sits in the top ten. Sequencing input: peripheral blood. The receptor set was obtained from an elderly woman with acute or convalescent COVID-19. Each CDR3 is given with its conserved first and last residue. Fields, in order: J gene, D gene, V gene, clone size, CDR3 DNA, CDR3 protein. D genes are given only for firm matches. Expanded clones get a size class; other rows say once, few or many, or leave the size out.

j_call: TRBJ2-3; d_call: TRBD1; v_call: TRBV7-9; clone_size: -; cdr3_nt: TGTGCCAGCAGCTTAGGCAGGGGGTCTTTAGGAAACTTAAATACGCAGTATTTT; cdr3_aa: CASSLGRGSLGNLNTQYF
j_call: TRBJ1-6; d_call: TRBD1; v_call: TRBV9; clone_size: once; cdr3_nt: TGTGCCAGCAGCGCTTCCGGGACAGCTAATTCACCCCTCCACTTT; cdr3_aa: CASSASGTANSPLHF
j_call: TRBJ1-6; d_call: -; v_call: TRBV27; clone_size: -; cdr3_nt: TGTGCCAGCAGGGTGTCAGGGAATAATTCACCCCTCCACTTT; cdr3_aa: CASRVSGNNSPLHF
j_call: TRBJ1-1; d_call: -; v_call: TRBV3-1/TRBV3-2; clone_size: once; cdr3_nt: TGTGCCAGCAGCTCCCGGGACAAGGGCCCTCAAGCTTTCTTT; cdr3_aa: CASSSRDKGPQAFF
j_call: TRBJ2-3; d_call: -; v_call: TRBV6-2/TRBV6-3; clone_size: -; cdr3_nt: TGTGCCAGCAGTTACTCAGTCGCATTTTCCAGGGATACGCAGTATTTT; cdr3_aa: CASSYSVAFSRDTQYF
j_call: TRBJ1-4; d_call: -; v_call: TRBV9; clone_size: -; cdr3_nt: TGTGCCAGCAGCCCAACAGAGCCAATTGAAAAACTGTTTTTT; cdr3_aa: CASSPTEPIEKLFF
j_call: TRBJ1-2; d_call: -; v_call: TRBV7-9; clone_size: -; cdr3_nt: TGTGCCAGCAGCCCAGATAAAGATAACTATGGCTACACCTTC; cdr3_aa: CASSPDKDNYGYTF
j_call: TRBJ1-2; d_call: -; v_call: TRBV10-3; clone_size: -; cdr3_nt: TGTGCCATCAGTGACCCCGGGGGGACCGTGACAGGCAGCGAAGGCTACACCTTC; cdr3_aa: CAISDPGGTVTGSEGYTF
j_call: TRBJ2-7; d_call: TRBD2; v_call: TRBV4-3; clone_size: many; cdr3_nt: TGCGCCAGCAGCCGAACCCTAGCGGGCGTCTACGAGCAGTACTTC; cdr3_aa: CASSRTLAGVYEQYF
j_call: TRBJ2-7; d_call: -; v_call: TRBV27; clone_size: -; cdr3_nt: TGTGCCAGCAGTCCACGACAGGTCCCGACCTACGAGCAGTACTTC; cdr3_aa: CASSPRQVPTYEQYF
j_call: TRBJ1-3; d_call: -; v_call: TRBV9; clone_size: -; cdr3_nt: TGTGCCAGCAGCGTGGGGGATGCGGGGAGTGGAAACACCATATATTTT; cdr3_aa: CASSVGDAGSGNTIYF
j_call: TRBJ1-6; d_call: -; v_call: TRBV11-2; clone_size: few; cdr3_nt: TGTGCCAGCAGCTTACCGTCTTATAATTCACCCCTCCACTTT; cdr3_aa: CASSLPSYNSPLHF
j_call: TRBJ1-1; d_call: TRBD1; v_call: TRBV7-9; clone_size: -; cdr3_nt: TGTGCCAGCAGCTCCCAATGGGACAGGGATAATGAAGCTTTCTTT; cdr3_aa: CASSSQWDRDNEAFF
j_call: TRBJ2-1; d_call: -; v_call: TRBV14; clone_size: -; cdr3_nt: TGTGCCAGCAGCCGGACAGATTTATGGGGGTACAATGAGCAGTTCTTC; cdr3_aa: CASSRTDLWGYNEQFF
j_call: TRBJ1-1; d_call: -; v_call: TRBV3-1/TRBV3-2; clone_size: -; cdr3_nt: TGTGCCAGCAGACCCGACAGTCTGAACACTGAAGCTTTCTTT; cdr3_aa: CASRPDSLNTEAFF
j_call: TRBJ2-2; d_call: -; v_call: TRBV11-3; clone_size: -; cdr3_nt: TGTGCCAGCAGCTTAGATAGGGGCCTCGCCGGGGAGCTGTTTTTT; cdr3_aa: CASSLDRGLAGELFF
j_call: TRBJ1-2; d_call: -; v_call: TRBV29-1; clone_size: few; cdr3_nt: TGCAGCGTTGGGGAGGGAACTGACTATGGCTACACCTTC; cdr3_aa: CSVGEGTDYGYTF
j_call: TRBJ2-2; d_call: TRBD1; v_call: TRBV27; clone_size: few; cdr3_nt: TGTGCCAGCCAAAAACAGGGGTCGCGCACCGGGGAGCTGTTTTTT; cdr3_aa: CASQKQGSRTGELFF
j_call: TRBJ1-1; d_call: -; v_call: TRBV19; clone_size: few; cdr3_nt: TGTGCCAGTAGTATAACCAGGGGTGAAGCTTTCTTT; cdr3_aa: CASSITRGEAFF
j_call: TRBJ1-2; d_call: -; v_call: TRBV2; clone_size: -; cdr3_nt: TGTGCCAGCAGTGAAGCAAGTAGTAACTATGGCTACACCTTC; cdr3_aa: CASSEASSNYGYTF
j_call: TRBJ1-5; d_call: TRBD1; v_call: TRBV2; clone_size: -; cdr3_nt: TGTGCCAGCAGCTATGACAGGGCCAATCAGCCCCAGCATTTT; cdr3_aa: CASSYDRANQPQHF
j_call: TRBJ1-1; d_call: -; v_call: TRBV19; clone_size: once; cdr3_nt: TGTGCCAGTAGTATAACGGGAGGCACTGAAGCTTTCTTT; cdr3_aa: CASSITGGTEAFF
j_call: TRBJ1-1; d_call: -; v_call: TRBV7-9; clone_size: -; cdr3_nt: TGTGCCAGCAGTGGCCAGGGCGGAACTGAAGCTTTCTTT; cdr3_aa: CASSGQGGTEAFF
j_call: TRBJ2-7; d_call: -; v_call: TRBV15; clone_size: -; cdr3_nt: TGTGCCACCAGCAGGGGTTGGGCAGGGGGGTACGAGCAGTACTTC; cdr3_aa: CATSRGWAGGYEQYF
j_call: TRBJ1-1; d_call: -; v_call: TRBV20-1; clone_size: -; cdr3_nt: TGCAGTGCTAGTGACCTAAACACTGAAGCTTTCTTT; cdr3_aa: CSASDLNTEAFF
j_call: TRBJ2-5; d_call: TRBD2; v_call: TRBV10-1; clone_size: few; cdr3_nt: TGCGCCAGCAGTGATAGACGGGAGGACCAAGAGACCCAGTACTTC; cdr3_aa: CASSDRREDQETQYF
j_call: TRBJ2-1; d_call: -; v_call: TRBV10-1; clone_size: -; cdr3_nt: TGCGCCAGCAGTGGAATTCTAGGGAGCGGTGAGCAGTTCTTC; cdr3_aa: CASSGILGSGEQFF
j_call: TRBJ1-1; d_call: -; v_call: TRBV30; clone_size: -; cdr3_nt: TGTGCCTGGAATCCACCCCCAAATGGGCTCTTCTTT; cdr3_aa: CAWNPPPNGLFF
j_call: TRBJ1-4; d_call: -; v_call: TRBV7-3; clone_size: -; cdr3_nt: TGTGCCAGCAGCTTATTGGGGGGAGCTAATGAAAAACTGTTTTTT; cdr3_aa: CASSLLGGANEKLFF
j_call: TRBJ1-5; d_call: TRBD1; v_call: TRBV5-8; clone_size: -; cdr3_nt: TGTGCCAGCAGCAAAGGGACAGGGAGGAGCAATCAGCCCCAGCATTTT; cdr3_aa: CASSKGTGRSNQPQHF
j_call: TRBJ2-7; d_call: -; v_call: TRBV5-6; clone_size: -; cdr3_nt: TGTGCCAGCAGCTTGAGCGGTTACGAGCAGTACTTC; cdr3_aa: CASSLSGYEQYF
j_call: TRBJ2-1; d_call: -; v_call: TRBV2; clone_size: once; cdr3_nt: TGTGCCAGCAGCGCGGGGAACTACAATGAGCAGTTCTTC; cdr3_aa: CASSAGNYNEQFF
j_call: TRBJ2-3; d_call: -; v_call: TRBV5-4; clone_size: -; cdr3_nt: TGTGCCAGCAGCTTGGGCGGGGGCGGCACAGATACGCAGTATTTT; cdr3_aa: CASSLGGGGTDTQYF
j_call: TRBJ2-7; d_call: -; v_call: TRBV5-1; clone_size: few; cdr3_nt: TGCGCCAGCAGCCTGGACCTACCACCGAGGGACGAGCAGTACTTC; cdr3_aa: CASSLDLPPRDEQYF
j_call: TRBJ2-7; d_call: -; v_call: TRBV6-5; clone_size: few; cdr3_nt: TGTGCCAGCAGCCCAACAGACGCGTACTCCTACGAGCAGTACTTC; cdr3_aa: CASSPTDAYSYEQYF
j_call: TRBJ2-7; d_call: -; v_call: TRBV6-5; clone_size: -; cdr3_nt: TGTGCCAGCAGCCGATCCGCTTCCAGCTCCTACGAGCAGTACTTC; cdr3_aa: CASSRSASSSYEQYF
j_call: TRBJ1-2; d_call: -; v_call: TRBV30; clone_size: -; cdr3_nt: TGTGCCTGGAGTGTAAAGGCGGGCGGCGGTGGCTACACCTTC; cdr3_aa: CAWSVKAGGGGYTF
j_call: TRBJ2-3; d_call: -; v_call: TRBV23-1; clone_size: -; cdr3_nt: TGCGCCAGCAGACACCGCACAGATACGCAGTATTTT; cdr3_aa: CASRHRTDTQYF
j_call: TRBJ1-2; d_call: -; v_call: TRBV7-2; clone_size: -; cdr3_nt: TGTGCCAGCAGCTTCGACAGGAACTATGGCTACACCTTC; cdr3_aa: CASSFDRNYGYTF
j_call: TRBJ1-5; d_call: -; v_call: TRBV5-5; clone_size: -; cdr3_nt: TGTGCCAGCAGCTTGGGAAAACAAAATCGACAGTATAATCAGCCCCAGCATTTT; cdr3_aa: CASSLGKQNRQYNQPQHF